This entry is about one TCR beta chain. The immunoSEQ assay was v3. Generated by immunoSEQ multiplex PCR, the TCRdb table keeps only in-frame clones and is missing some. Here the sample spans roughly 28,000 clones, approximately 63% being singletons. Time point denoted: pre-treatment sample, taken before nivolumab and TIL therapy. Pleural nodules or supraclavicular lymph nodes made up most of the excised metastases sampled. Germline V gene sequence: CDR1 WSHSY, CDR2 SAAADI. The CDR3 sequence is 13 residues long. Trimming took 2 bases from V and 3 from J, leaving 7 bases between them. The data stem from a study of TIL therapy for anti-PD-1-resistant metastatic lung cancer.

This chain uses TRBV10-2 with TRBJ1-2; D is ambiguous. This sample comprised tumor tissue, obtained at baseline. This clonotype was sampled from a woman between 30 and 80 years old with non-small cell lung cancer. The CDR3 here is CASSEMRDYGYTF. The CDR3, as DNA: TGCGCCAGCAGTGAGATGAGGGACTATGGCTACACCTTC.